The T cell receptor beta chain described here comes from a study of blood T cell repertoires in COVID-19. Study details: COVID-19 samples, acute and convalescent, were from the United States, Italy and Spain. Sample material is recorded as cDNA or gDNA derived from T cells, B-cell-depleted T cells, or PBMCs.

Method: immunoSEQ multiplex PCR; TCRdb's copy keeps in-frame clones and lacks some. The table lists 90,000 to 120,000 clones, around 82% of them singletons, with about 4% in the top ten. Unmatched junction bases numbered 12, after V lost 8 bases and J lost 8 bases. CDR1 is LGHDT, CDR2 YNNKEL, per germline (reference sequence). The CDR3 loop spans 15 amino acids. The specimen was peripheral blood. V is TRBV3-1 (or the pseudogene TRBV3-2) and J is TRBJ2-1; 10 bases line up with TRBD2. The clonotype originates from a human donor in a cohort sampled during active COVID-19. This CDR3 reads CASSSSGRATYEQFF. The CDR3 nucleotides read TGTGCCAGCTCATCGAGCGGGAGGGCCACGTATGAGCAGTTCTTC.